This T cell receptor beta chain was captured in a study of early T cells in non-severe SARS-CoV-2 infection. At the level of the study: Unsorted whole blood bulk RNA was sequenced, with unpaired chains.

Study findings and constraints: Anti-spike CD8 responses were favored in VDJdb matching, and private and CD4 specificities were missed.

cDNA molecules, individually, were tagged with unique molecular identifiers. MiXCR was run by TCRdb on the 5' RACE reads, yielding one entry per CDR3 protein. The data show around 50,000 distinct CDR3 sequences, with around 5.2% seen just once and 4.5% held by the top ten. With regard to this clonotype: Its target is not known.

V lost 6 bases and J lost 7, with 16 bases in between. The CDR3 length is 12 residues. Germline CDR1 is DFQATT and CDR2 is SNEGSKA (reference sequence). The sequence was obtained from an adult who was a healthcare worker with PCR-confirmed SARS-CoV-2 infection or an uninfected control (not recorded which). The material sequenced was whole blood. The chain carries TRBV20-1 and TRBJ2-7; the D gene is possibly TRBD1 (6 bases). CDR3 nucleotide sequence: TGCAGTGCGGTAGGACAGAGGGGAGAGCAGTACTTC. Protein sequence: CSAVGQRGEQYF.